Below are 15 T cell receptor beta chains sequenced from a single sample in a study of shared clonotypes between healthy human individuals. Using immunoSEQ multiplex PCR, the repertoire was profiled, and TCRdb retains in-frame clones only, with some absent. This table holds some 2,000,000 clones, over 85% found once. Sequencing was done on a sample of naive CD4+ T cells sorted from blood. Documented subset: CD45RA+ positively selected. All receptors come from a man aged 18 to 30 in good health.

The rearrangement links TRBV7-2 to TRBJ2-3, with D tentatively TRBD1 (6 bases). CDR3 length: 14 amino acids. V was cut by 5 bases and J by 6 bases, with 15 bases left in between. Germline CDR1 SGHTA, CDR2 FQGNSA. CDR3 region: CASSLTTGSDTQYF. The DNA for the CDR3 is TGTGCCAGCAGCCTAACGACAGGATCCGATACGCAGTATTTT. Together with reference TRBV7-2 and TRBJ2-3, the CDR3 gives the full variable domain: GAGVSQSPSNKVTEKGKDVELRCDPISGHTALYWYRQSLGQGLEFLIYFQGNSAPDKSGLPSDRFSAERTGGSVSTLTIQRTQQEDSAVYLCASSLTTGSDTQYFGPGTRLTVL.

The chain is built from TRBV7-2 and TRBJ1-1, with D unclear. The CDR3 contains 13 residues. CDR1 is SGHTA, CDR2 FQGNSA, per germline. V lost 5 bases and J lost 4, with 11 bases in between. The CDR3 DNA sequence: TGTGCCAGCAGCCCCGACTATTTCACTGAAGCTTTCTTT. This codes for CASSPDYFTEAFF.

This sequence joins TRBV4-1 and TRBJ1-4, with D unresolved. The V end lost 0 bases, the J end lost 2 bases, and 10 bases lay between the germline ends. The CDR3 sequence is 16 residues long. Germline CDR1 and CDR2: MGHRA and YSYEKL. The chain's CDR3 is CASSQDKSSTNEKLFF. CDR3 nucleotides: TGCGCCAGCAGCCAAGACAAGAGTTCGACTAATGAAAAACTGTTTTTT.

The chain joins TRBV6-1 to TRBJ2-7, with TRBD1 identical over 11 bases. The CDR3 runs to 13 residues. V trimming: 8 bases; J trimming: 6 bases; junction bases outside the gene matches: 6. In germline, CDR1 is MNHNS, CDR2 SASEGT. The CDR3: CASGRDRGIEQYF. DNA of the CDR3: TGTGCCAGCGGGAGGGACAGGGGGATCGAGCAGTACTTC.

V usage is TRBV6-5 and J usage is TRBJ1-2; no clear D. The germline V gene has CDR1 MNHEY and CDR2 SVGAGI. This CDR3 is built from 14 residues. The V and J ends lost 2 bases and 0 bases respectively, with 7 bases between them. The CDR3 bases are TGTGCCAGCAGTTACCGGCAGGCTAACTATGGCTACACCTTC. This translates into CASSYRQANYGYTF.

With respect to this clone: This may be a read error, as it is one base from a much larger clone. This sequence joins TRBV25-1 and TRBJ2-5; possibly TRBD1 for D (6 bases). Judging by the DNA end, TRBJ2-7 fits better; the J call may be wrong. The germline V gene encodes CDR1 MGHDK and CDR2 SYGVNS. The CDR3 is 12 amino acids. The chain's CDR3 is CASSGDTYEQYF. In DNA form, the CDR3 reads TGTGCCAGCAGTGGGGACACCTACGAGCAGTACTTC.

This sequence joins TRBV5-4 and TRBJ2-3, with D possibly TRBD2 on 5 matching bases. The germline V gene encodes CDR1 SGHNT and CDR2 YYREEE (reference sequence). The CDR3 consists of 17 residues. The ends were cut back, 0 bases at V and 2 bases at J, with 16 bases in the middle. CDR3: CASSLAPSGIVTDTQYF. The CDR3 nucleotides read TGTGCCAGCAGCTTGGCTCCCTCCGGGATTGTCACAGATACGCAGTATTTT.

V gene TRBV28 combines with J gene TRBJ2-1; perhaps TRBD2 as D (6 bases). Germline CDR1 reads MDHEN; CDR2 reads SYDVKM. Between the trimmed V and J ends, which lost 3 bases and 5 bases, there was a span of 20 bases. This CDR3 region has 17 residues. CDR3 bases: TGTGCCAGCAGTTTTCCCCGACTAGGTCAGACCCACAATGAGCAGTTCTTC. Amino acids: CASSFPRLGQTHNEQFF.

This rearrangement joins TRBV19 to TRBJ2-1; D is uncertain. The CDR3 is 12 amino acids. Germline V gene data show CDR1 as LNHDA and CDR2 as SQIVND (reference sequence). Trimming removed 2 bases at V and 10 bases at J, with 9 bases between. This CDR3 reads CASSIRETEQFF. In DNA form, the CDR3 reads TGTGCCAGTAGTATACGAGAGACAGAGCAGTTCTTC.

V gene TRBV27 combines with J gene TRBJ2-6; D call uncertain. V was trimmed by 6 bases and J by 2 bases, leaving 11 bases between them. CDR3 length: 15 residues. Germline V gives CDR1 MNHEY, CDR2 SMNVEV (reference sequence). CDR3 region: CASRLNTAGANVLTF. Written as DNA, the CDR3 is TGTGCCAGCAGACTTAACACGGCTGGGGCCAACGTCCTGACTTTC. Full variable domain (rest looked up from reference TRBV27 and TRBJ2-6): EAQVTQNPRYLITVTGKKLTVTCSQNMNHEYMSWYRQDPGLGLRQIYYSMNVEVTDKGDVPEGYKVSRKEKRNFPLILESPSPNQTSLYFCASRLNTAGANVLTFGAGSRLTVL.

This clone was detected only once. The chain employs TRBV2 and TRBJ1-2, with a possible D match to TRBD1 (6 bases). V was shortened by 2 bases and J by 1 base, with 17 bases between the two germline ends. There are 17 residues in the CDR3. Germline CDR1 and CDR2: SNHLY and FYNNEI. DNA for the CDR3: TGTGCCAGCAGTGAAAGCCGAGACAGGAATTTTAACTATGGCTACACCTTC. It translates to CASSESRDRNFNYGYTF.

The J gene is TRBJ1-3, the V gene TRBV5-1; possible D gene TRBD1, 5 bases. The germline V gene encodes CDR1 SGHRS and CDR2 YFSETQ. With 4 bases removed from V and 4 bases from J, the gap between germline ends came to 15 bases. The CDR3 runs 15 residues. The CDR3 protein is CASSQEGQGGNTIYF. The DNA for the CDR3 is TGCGCCAGCAGCCAGGAGGGGCAGGGAGGAAACACCATATATTTT.

A few counts support this clone. CDR3 loop: CASSPTGSGNQPQHF. The CDR3 nucleotides are TGTGCCAGCAGTCCAACAGGGTCTGGCAATCAGCCCCAGCATTTT. The chain couples TRBV6-6 to TRBJ1-5, with a weak D call TRBD1 (6 bases). The germline CDR1 and CDR2 sequences are MNHNY and SVGAGI (reference sequence). CDR3 size: 15 residues. V lost 5 bases and J 2 bases, leaving 13 bases between the germline ends.

The chain joins TRBV6-1 to TRBJ2-1; D not resolved. Per the germline V gene, CDR1 is MNHNS and CDR2 is SASEGT. The CDR3 runs to 14 residues. V was cut by 7 bases and J by 3 bases, with 13 bases left in between. The CDR3 loop reads CASTKGGYYNEQFF. Written as DNA, the CDR3 is TGTGCCAGCACGAAGGGCGGATACTACAATGAGCAGTTCTTC.

This rearrangement joins TRBV10-3 to TRBJ2-7; no clear D gene. Germline V gives CDR1 ENHRY, CDR2 SYGVKD. CDR3 length: 14 residues. V was pared by 6 bases and J by 3 bases, with 15 bases between. The CDR3 region is CAIRKNYTIYEQYF. The DNA for the CDR3 is TGTGCCATCAGAAAGAACTACACCATCTACGAGCAGTACTTC.